What follows are 3 T cell receptor beta chains derived from one specimen sequenced in a study of T cells after yellow fever vaccination. TCRdb re-called the 5' RACE reads through MiXCR, storing one row per CDR3 protein. Here the sample spans 100,000 to 150,000 distinct CDR3 sequences, roughly 8.2% being singletons. This sample comprised CD8+ T cells sorted from PBMCs, obtained on the day of the yellow fever booster vaccination. Receptors originate from a man between 18 and 35 years old who received the YFV17D yellow fever vaccine.

The chain carries TRBV7-2 and TRBJ1-1; D gene ambiguous. Germline CDR1 SGHTA, CDR2 FQGNSA. V lost 4 bases, J lost 11 bases, and 11 bases lay in between. CDR3 length equals 11 residues. The CDR3 here is CASSYRSEAFF. The CDR3 region has the DNA TGTGCCAGCAGCTACCGTTCCGAGGCTTTCTTT.

The gene calls are TRBV11-2 and TRBJ2-1; D is undetermined. V was shortened by 0 bases and J by 0 bases, with 9 bases between the two germline ends. The length of the CDR3 is 16 residues. CDR1 and CDR2 from the germline V gene are SGHAT and FQNNGV. The CDR3 protein is CASSLDGLSSYNEQFF. For the CDR3, the DNA is TGTGCCAGCAGCTTAGATGGGTTGAGCTCCTACAATGAGCAGTTCTTC.

The rearrangement joins TRBV5-1 to TRBJ1-2, with D hard to call. From germline, CDR1 is SGHRS and CDR2 YFSETQ. This CDR3 is 12 amino acids long. Trimming cost V 1 base and J 8 bases, with 9 bases left between them. The chain's CDR3 is CASSLFFGGYTF. The CDR3 DNA reads TGCGCCAGCAGCTTGTTCTTTGGCGGCTACACCTTC.